One sample yielded the 21 T cell receptor beta chains listed below, sequenced in a study of metastatic and nonmetastatic thyroid tumors. With MiXCR, TCRdb called clones anew from the PCR reads. The top ten hold around 9.6% of the sample, which has under 35,000 clones, 25% seen once. Patients underwent thyroid surgery, and none had received any treatment before it. Sequencing used blood. Source of these receptors: a female donor with papillary thyroid cancer or a benign thyroid nodule (not recorded which). Some clones in this sample may be carry-over from other donors' samples.

At least ten counts were recorded for this clone. This sequence joins TRBV4-1 and TRBJ1-4, with D unresolved. Germline CDR1 is MGHRA and CDR2 is YSYEKL. V was shortened by 1 base and J by 6 bases, with 9 bases between the two germline ends. The CDR3 spans 14 residues. The CDR3 nucleotides are TGCGCCAGCAGCCAAGTAAGCCGCGATGAAAAACTGTTTTTT. Its protein product is CASSQVSRDEKLFF.

This clone came up many times. DNA of the CDR3: TGTGCCAGCAGCTTAACTTACGGGATAGGCGCAGATACGCAGTATTTT. Amino acid sequence: CASSLTYGIGADTQYF. This chain links TRBV7-3 with TRBJ2-3; a possible D gene is TRBD2 (5 bases). Germline lookup yields CDR1 SGHTA and CDR2 FQGTGA. The CDR3 has 16 residues. V was clipped by 0 bases and J by 4 bases, with 14 bases between them.

The chain recombines TRBV11-1 with TRBJ2-2, with D unclear. V lost 1 base to trimming and J lost 9 bases, with 15 bases between them. The CDR3 is made up of 15 amino acids. Per germline, CDR1 SGHAT and CDR2 FQDESV (reference sequence). In DNA, the CDR3 is TGTGCCAGCAGCTTAGGTGCGTGGTCGTTTTGGGAGCTGTTTTTT. This sequence encodes CASSLGAWSFWELFF.

The chain carries TRBV19 and TRBJ2-7; 9 bases map to TRBD2. The CDR3 has 16 residues. The trim removed 5 bases at V and 7 bases at J, leaving 15 bases unmatched. The V gene's germline CDR1 is LNHDA and CDR2 SQIVND (reference sequence). CDR3 nucleotide sequence: TGTGCCAGTAGTCGTCTAGCGGGACCGGGGTCGGAGGAGCAGTACTTC. It yields the protein CASSRLAGPGSEEQYF.

This clone was recorded at least ten times. The chain links TRBV5-1 to TRBJ1-1; D is unclear. Germline values: CDR1 SGHRS, CDR2 YFSETQ. The CDR3 runs to 15 residues. V was cut by 0 bases and J by 2 bases, with 11 bases left in between. The DNA for the CDR3 is TGCGCCAGCAGCTTGGGACCTATCCCCAACACTGAAGCTTTCTTT. It translates to CASSLGPIPNTEAFF.

This clone was counted a single time. The chain carries TRBV2 and TRBJ2-3; 7 nucleotides align to TRBD1. With 6 bases clipped from V and 2 bases from J, the junction kept 20 bases outside the gene matches. The CDR3 has 19 amino acids. Germline assignment: CDR1 SNHLY and CDR2 FYNNEI. DNA of the CDR3: TGTGCCAGCAGCGACTACCCGACAGGGAGAGGGGGTTACACAGATACGCAGTATTTT. It codes for CASSDYPTGRGGYTDTQYF.

This clone has a count of ten or more. The chain couples TRBV6-5 to TRBJ2-1; the match to TRBD2 covers 7 bases. Looked up from germline, CDR1 is MNHEY and CDR2 is SVGAGI. V gave up 2 bases and J gave up 1 base; unmatched junction bases: 8. This CDR3 contains 17 residues. CDR3 in DNA: TGTGCCAGCAGTTACAGGGCTAGCGGATATTCCTACAATGAGCAGTTCTTC. This encodes CASSYRASGYSYNEQFF.

The rearrangement joins TRBV5-6 to TRBJ2-1; D gene uncertain. The ends were cut back, 1 base at V and 16 bases at J, with 12 bases in the middle. The CDR3 spans 11 residues. Germline assignment: CDR1 SGHDT and CDR2 YYEEEE. CDR3 in DNA: TGTGCCAGCAGCTTGATTGGGGATCATTTCTTC. It yields the protein CASSLIGDHFF.

Turning to this clone: A junction boundary mismatches the germline segment, possibly from a read error. V usage is TRBV4-3 and J usage is TRBJ2-3; 7 bases match TRBD2. Germline CDR1 reads LGHNA; CDR2 reads YSLEER. The CDR3 runs 15 residues. CDR3: CASSPSLADTDTHSF. In DNA form, the CDR3 reads TGCGCCAGCAGCCCCTCTCTAGCGGACACAGATACGCACTCTTTT.

There are many counts of this clone. This rearrangement joins TRBV28 to TRBJ1-4, with D perhaps TRBD1 (5 bases). There are 14 residues in the CDR3. V lost 5 bases and J 0 bases, leaving 7 bases between the germline ends. The germline V gene encodes CDR1 MDHEN and CDR2 SYDVKM. The CDR3 loop reads CASSTGATNEKLFF. The CDR3 DNA sequence: TGTGCCAGCAGTACAGGAGCAACTAATGAAAAACTGTTTTTT.

This clone was recorded a few times. The V call is TRBV28, the J call TRBJ1-1; D call uncertain. CDR1 MDHEN and CDR2 SYDVKM come from the germline V gene. The CDR3 extends over 12 amino acids. With 2 bases removed from V and 6 bases from J, the gap between germline ends came to 7 bases. For the CDR3, the DNA is TGTGCCAGCAGTTTAGTGGTCGCTGAAGCTTTCTTT. The encoded protein is CASSLVVAEAFF.

This clone was picked up many times. V is TRBV2 and J is TRBJ1-5; D might be TRBD1 (6 bases). Germline V gene sequence: CDR1 SNHLY, CDR2 FYNNEI. Trimming shortened V by 6 bases and J by 11 bases, and 23 bases separated the two germline ends. This CDR3 is 15 amino acids long. The CDR3 sequence: CASSGGGTYGMAQHF. In DNA, the CDR3 is TGTGCCAGCAGCGGAGGAGGGACATACGGAATGGCCCAGCATTTT.

This clone is labeled as medium-sized. V is TRBV6-6 and J is TRBJ2-7; 9 bases fit TRBD2. The ends lost 2 bases at V and 4 bases at J; junction bases unmatched: 6. CDR3 size: 15 residues. The germline V gene encodes CDR1 MNHNY and CDR2 SVGAGI (reference sequence). CDR3 in amino acids: CASSYVAGVRYEQYF. CDR3 sequence (DNA): TGTGCCAGCAGTTACGTAGCGGGAGTTAGGTACGAGCAGTACTTC.

This clone was detected many times. The chain employs TRBV19 and TRBJ1-5, with 10 bases aligning to TRBD1. From germline, CDR1 is LNHDA and CDR2 SQIVND (reference sequence). The CDR3 extends over 15 amino acids. V dropped 6 bases and J dropped 6; count of bases not matched to a gene: 8. CDR3 DNA sequence: TGTGCCAGTAGCTTCGACAGGGGGCTAGGTCAGCCCCAGCATTTT. Protein sequence: CASSFDRGLGQPQHF.

This clone has at least ten counts. The junction differs from germline at one of its ends, possibly a read error. The CDR3 DNA reads as TGCACCAGCAGCTTTTCGGACAGTAGCACAGATACGCAGTATTTT. This encodes CTSSFSDSSTDTQYF. The chain is built from TRBV5-1 and TRBJ2-3, with a tentative D call TRBD1 (6 bases). The CDR3 has 15 residues. Per germline, CDR1 SGHRS and CDR2 YFSETQ.

This clone was counted at least ten times. The chain combines TRBV30 with TRBJ2-3; D might be TRBD2 (5 bases). CDR3 length equals 17 residues. Trimming shortened V by 1 base and J by 1 base, and 18 bases separated the two germline ends. Looked up from germline, CDR1 is GTSNPN and CDR2 is SVGIG (reference sequence). The CDR3 reads CAWSARFGELGTDTQYF. The CDR3 DNA sequence: TGTGCCTGGAGTGCCCGCTTTGGGGAGTTGGGCACAGATACGCAGTATTTT.

The chain employs TRBV5-1 and TRBJ2-7; no firm D call. CDR3 length equals 12 residues. CDR1 is SGHRS and CDR2 is YFSETQ in the germline V gene. Trimming stripped 4 bases from V and 0 bases from J, with 5 bases between. Here the CDR3 reads CASSPDSYEQYF. CDR3 DNA sequence: TGCGCCAGCAGCCCCGACTCCTACGAGCAGTACTTC. The whole variable domain, remainder taken from reference TRBV5-1 and TRBJ2-7, is KAGVTQTPRYLIKTRGQQVTLSCSPISGHRSVSWYQQTPGQGLQFLFEYFSETQRNKGNFPGRFSGRQFSNSRSEMNVSTLELGDSALYLCASSPDSYEQYFGPGTRLTVT.

This clone was observed at least ten times. The chain is built from TRBV5-5 and TRBJ1-2; no clear D. The germline CDR1 and CDR2 sequences are SGHKS and YYEKEE (reference sequence). V was shortened by 0 bases and J by 6 bases, with 15 bases between the two germline ends. This CDR3 is built from 15 residues. The CDR3 loop is CASSLVASGENGYTF. The CDR3 coding sequence is TGTGCCAGCAGCTTGGTGGCGTCAGGCGAGAATGGCTACACCTTC.

In regard to this clone: With a much larger clone just one base away, this may be a read error. Other DNA sequences within the sample encode an identical CDR3. The rearrangement links TRBV25-1 to TRBJ1-1; no firm D call. The CDR3 covers 12 residues. Germline V lookup: CDR1 MGHDK, CDR2 SYGVNS. Trimming shortened V by 5 bases and J by 6 bases, and 10 bases separated the two germline ends. In DNA, the CDR3 is TGTGCCAGCAGTTTGTCACCTTCTGAAGCTTTCTTT. The encoded protein is CASSLSPSEAFF.

This clone came up a few times. The rearrangement joins TRBV6-1 to TRBJ1-5, with TRBD1 identical over 7 bases. The CDR3 sequence is 12 residues long. Germline V gene sequence: CDR1 MNHNS, CDR2 SASEGT. The V segment lost 6 bases and the J segment 11 bases; nucleotides outside the gene matches: 7. The CDR3 spells CASRIGGQTQHF. The CDR3 nucleotides read TGTGCCAGCAGAATTGGGGGACAGACCCAGCATTTT.

This rearrangement joins TRBV6-1 to TRBJ2-5, with 9 nucleotides matching TRBD1. The V and J ends lost 6 bases and 9 bases, in that order; junction bases with no gene match: 11. The length of the CDR3 is 14 residues. CDR1 is MNHNS and CDR2 is SASEGT in the germline V gene. DNA of the CDR3: TGTGCCAGCAGCCAGGGACAGGGTCTTTCGGCCCAGTACTTC. Translating gives CASSQGQGLSAQYF.